This note documents a single T cell receptor (beta chain) sequence. The source of the sample is a study of technical replicates of blood from a few donors. Sequenced by immunoSEQ multiplex PCR; TCRdb stores in-frame clones only, minus some. The table records tens of thousands of clones, 81% of them present only once. Sequencing was performed on PBMCs. The source is a human donor in good health. Some clones in this sample may be carry-over from other donors' samples.

CDR3 residues: CASSRDGGRYEQYF. The CDR3 coding sequence is TGTGCCAGCAGCAGGGACGGGGGGCGATACGAGCAGTACTTC. The J gene is TRBJ2-7, the V gene TRBV7-2; a possible D gene is TRBD2 (7 bases). CDR1 is SGHTA, CDR2 FQGNSA, per germline. Trimming took off 5 bases at V and 4 bases at J, with 15 bases between the two ends. The CDR3 totals 14 residues.